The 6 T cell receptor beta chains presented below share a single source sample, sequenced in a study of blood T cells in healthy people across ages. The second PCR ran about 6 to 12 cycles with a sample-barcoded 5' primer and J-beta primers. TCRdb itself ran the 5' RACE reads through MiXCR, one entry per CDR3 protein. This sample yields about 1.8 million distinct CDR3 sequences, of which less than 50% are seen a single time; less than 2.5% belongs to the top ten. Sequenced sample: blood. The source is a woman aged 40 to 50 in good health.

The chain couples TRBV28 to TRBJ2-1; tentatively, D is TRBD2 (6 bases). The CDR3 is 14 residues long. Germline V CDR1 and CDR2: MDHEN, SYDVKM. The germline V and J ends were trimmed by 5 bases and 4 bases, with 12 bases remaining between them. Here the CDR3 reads CASSVGGEYNEQFF. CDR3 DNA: TGTGCCAGCAGTGTTGGCGGGGAATACAATGAGCAGTTCTTC.

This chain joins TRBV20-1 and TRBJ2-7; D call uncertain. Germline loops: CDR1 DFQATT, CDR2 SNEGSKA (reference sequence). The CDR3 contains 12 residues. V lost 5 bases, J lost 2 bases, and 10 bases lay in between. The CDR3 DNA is TGCAGTGCTCCGACGGTTGCCTACGAGCAGTACTTC. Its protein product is CSAPTVAYEQYF.

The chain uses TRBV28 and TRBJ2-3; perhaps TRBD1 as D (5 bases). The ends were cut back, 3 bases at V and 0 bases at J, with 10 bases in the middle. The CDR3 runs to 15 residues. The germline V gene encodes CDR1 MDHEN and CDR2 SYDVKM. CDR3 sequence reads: CASSFSGPSTDTQYF. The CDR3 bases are TGTGCCAGCAGTTTCTCAGGGCCCAGCACAGATACGCAGTATTTT.

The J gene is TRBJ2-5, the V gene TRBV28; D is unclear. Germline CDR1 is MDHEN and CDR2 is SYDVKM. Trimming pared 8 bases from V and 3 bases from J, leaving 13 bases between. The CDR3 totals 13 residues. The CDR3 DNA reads TGTGCCAGCTCAGATCGGATGGAAGAGACCCAGTACTTC. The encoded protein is CASSDRMEETQYF.

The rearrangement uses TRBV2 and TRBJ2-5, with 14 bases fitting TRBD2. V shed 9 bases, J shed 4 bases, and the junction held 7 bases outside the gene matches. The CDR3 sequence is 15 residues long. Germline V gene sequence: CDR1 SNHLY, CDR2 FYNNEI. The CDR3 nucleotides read TGTGCCAGAGGGACTAGCGGGGGAGTGACAGAGACCCAGTACTTC. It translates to CARGTSGGVTETQYF.

The CDR3 loop is CASSYREGARQPQHF. DNA for the CDR3: TGTGCCAGCAGTTACCGGGAGGGGGCGCGTCAGCCCCAGCATTTT. The genes are TRBV28 and TRBJ1-5; 7 nucleotides agree with TRBD1. The CDR3 runs 15 residues. V gave up 4 bases and J gave up 6 bases; unmatched junction bases: 9. CDR1 is MDHEN and CDR2 is SYDVKM in the germline V gene.